This TCR beta chain was profiled in a study of T-cell memory formation after mild COVID-19. From the 5' RACE reads, TCRdb called clonotypes with MiXCR, one entry per CDR3 protein. The sample includes hundreds of thousands of distinct CDR3 sequences, roughly 18% of them seen just once. CDR1 and CDR2 from the germline V gene are MNHEY and SVGEGT. J gave up 9 bases and V 2 bases, and 4 bases lay outside the gene matches. CDR3 length: 14 amino acids. This sequence originates from an adult woman who had mild COVID-19 (a few samples of this study predate the infection). Cell type and time point are not known. The sequenced material came from PBMCs or a T cell subset sorted from them (not recorded which). The rearrangement links TRBV6-2 or TRBV6-3 to TRBJ2-2; TRBD1 matches at 9 bases. The CDR3 bases are TGTGCCAGCAGTTACGGACAGGGGATATGGGAGCTGTTTTTT. This translates into CASSYGQGIWELFF.